The 21 T cell receptor beta chains below all came from one sample that was sequenced in a study of OX40 agonist ivuxolimab in advanced cancers. This table comes from immunoSEQ multiplex PCR, and its TCRdb copy is limited to in-frame clones, with some not included. The sample carries roughly 60,000 clones, about 89% recorded once. This material consisted of CD4+ or CD8+ T cells sorted from blood, taken in a trial of the OX40 agonist ivuxolimab. Receptors were obtained from an adult with an advanced solid tumor such as melanoma, head and neck, liver or kidney cancer.

The chain joins TRBV4-2 to TRBJ1-1; D possibly corresponds to TRBD1 (5 bases). Germline-derived CDR1 and CDR2 are LGHNA and YNFKEQ. Trimming pared 1 base from V and 1 base from J, leaving 13 bases between. The length of the CDR3 is 16 residues. The CDR3 protein is CASSQAPVGANTEAFF. The CDR3 DNA reads TGTGCCAGCAGCCAAGCCCCCGTCGGGGCGAACACTGAAGCTTTCTTT.

V and J are TRBV7-2 and TRBJ2-3, with D perhaps matching TRBD1 (6 bases). The CDR3 is 15 residues long. V lost 5 bases and J lost 0, with 12 bases in between. From germline, CDR1 is SGHTA and CDR2 FQGNSA. The CDR3 coding sequence is TGTGCCAGCAGCACGTACAGGGCTAGCACAGATACGCAGTATTTT. Translating it yields CASSTYRASTDTQYF.

The chain links TRBV11-2 to TRBJ2-5; D not resolved. The CDR3 covers 13 residues. CDR1 is SGHAT, CDR2 FQNNGV, per germline. V was clipped by 3 bases and J by 5 bases, with 10 bases between them. The CDR3, as DNA: TGTGCCAGCAGCTTCCAACGCCGGGAGACCCAGTACTTC. Amino acid sequence: CASSFQRRETQYF.

This clone appeared once. The chain combines TRBV9 with TRBJ2-7; 7 bases match TRBD1. Germline V gene data show CDR1 as SGDLS and CDR2 as YYNGEE. The V segment lost 4 bases and the J segment 2 bases; nucleotides outside the gene matches: 3. The CDR3 extends over 13 amino acids. The DNA for the CDR3 is TGTGCCAGCAGCCCCAGGGGGACCTACGAGCAGTACTTC. This encodes CASSPRGTYEQYF.

The count of this clone is one. This chain joins TRBV27 and TRBJ1-2; TRBD1 is a possible D gene (6 bases). Trimming took 4 bases from V and 8 from J, leaving 20 bases between them. CDR1 MNHEY and CDR2 SMNVEV come from the germline V gene (reference sequence). This CDR3 region has 15 residues. In DNA, the CDR3 is TGTGCCAGCAGTTCTCTGGTGGGGGGCCGGCGAGGCTACACCTTC. Its protein is CASSSLVGGRRGYTF.

The chain joins TRBV19 to TRBJ1-5; the D is unclear. V was pared by 7 bases and J by 0 bases, with 13 bases between. The CDR3 is 15 residues long. Per germline, CDR1 LNHDA and CDR2 SQIVND (reference sequence). The CDR3 here is CASTAGPNSNQPQHF. The CDR3 coding sequence is TGTGCCAGTACCGCAGGCCCGAATAGCAATCAGCCCCAGCATTTT.

The chain is built from TRBV19 and TRBJ1-2; 7 bases are a match to TRBD1. The germline CDR1 and CDR2 sequences are LNHDA and SQIVND (reference sequence). The CDR3 is 15 amino acids. J was trimmed by 5 bases and V by 10 bases; bases with no gene match: 16. The CDR3 reads CATSTGPFSTYGYTF. CDR3 in DNA: TGTGCCACCTCGACAGGGCCTTTCTCCACTTATGGCTACACCTTC.

The rearrangement joins TRBV19 to TRBJ2-1, with a weak D call TRBD2 (6 bases). CDR3 length equals 16 residues. The V gene lost 3 bases and the J gene lost 0 bases, with 12 bases spanning the gap. Germline loops: CDR1 LNHDA, CDR2 SQIVND (reference sequence). The CDR3 loop is CASSMGLRSSYNEQFF. CDR3 sequence (DNA): TGTGCCAGTAGTATGGGACTGAGGAGCTCCTACAATGAGCAGTTCTTC.

This clone was recorded once. The chain uses TRBV5-4 and TRBJ2-1; a possible D gene is TRBD2 (5 bases). Germline V lookup: CDR1 SGHNT, CDR2 YYREEE (reference sequence). The CDR3 loop spans 15 amino acids. The V end was cut by 2 bases, the J end by 8 bases, with 17 bases between. The CDR3 sequence: CASSLPEVVYHEQFF. The CDR3 nucleotides read TGTGCCAGCAGCTTACCGGAGGTAGTGTATCATGAGCAGTTCTTC.

V is TRBV29-1 and J is TRBJ2-1; D ambiguous. The CDR3 is made up of 11 amino acids. From germline, CDR1 is SQVTM and CDR2 ANQGSEA. Trimming left V 6 bases short and J 0 bases short, with 3 bases between. Written as DNA, the CDR3 is TGCAGCGTGGTCTCCTACAATGAGCAGTTCTTC. Translated: CSVVSYNEQFF.

This chain connects TRBV28 to TRBJ2-1; 11 nucleotides match TRBD1. Losses at the gene ends were 4 bases for V and 6 bases for J; bases not matched to a gene: 8. Per the germline V gene, CDR1 is MDHEN and CDR2 is SYDVKM. The CDR3 has 16 amino acids. CDR3 in DNA: TGTGCCAGCAGTTCCCTCGGACAGGGGGCTGTCAATGAGCAGTTCTTC. It specifies CASSSLGQGAVNEQFF.

This rearrangement joins TRBV28 to TRBJ2-7; D unclear. The CDR3 has 12 residues. Germline lookup yields CDR1 MDHEN and CDR2 SYDVKM. The germline V and J ends were trimmed by 2 bases and 5 bases, with 7 bases remaining between them. CDR3 sequence: CASSLGVHEQYF. The CDR3 nucleotides are TGTGCCAGCAGTTTAGGGGTCCACGAGCAGTACTTC. Filled out from reference TRBV28 and TRBJ2-7, the complete variable domain reads DVKVTQSSRYLVKRTGEKVFLECVQDMDHENMFWYRQDPGLGLRLIYFSYDVKMKEKGDIPEGYSVSREKKERFSLILESASTNQTSMYLCASSLGVHEQYFGPGTRLTVT.

The chain combines TRBV28 with TRBJ2-4; D is unclear. The CDR3 length is 19 residues. V was cut by 1 base and J by 3 bases, with 22 bases left in between. Per germline, CDR1 MDHEN and CDR2 SYDVKM. CDR3 sequence (DNA): TGTGCCAGCAGTTTATTGGGCTACGATCCGATGAAATTCAAAAACATTCAGTACTTC. Protein sequence: CASSLLGYDPMKFKNIQYF.

This chain joins TRBV27 and TRBJ2-1; perhaps TRBD2 as D (7 bases). V lost 5 bases to trimming and J lost 4 bases, with 21 bases between them. Germline V gene data show CDR1 as MNHEY and CDR2 as SMNVEV (reference sequence). CDR3 length: 17 amino acids. Written as DNA, the CDR3 is TGTGCCAGCAGTCCGCCCCGGGGGGCGCGATGGTACAATGAGCAGTTCTTC. Its protein product is CASSPPRGARWYNEQFF.

The rearrangement links TRBV28 to TRBJ1-4; 8 bases are shared with TRBD1. Germline values: CDR1 MDHEN, CDR2 SYDVKM. This CDR3 has 15 amino acids. V trimming: 4 bases; J trimming: 7 bases; junction bases outside the gene matches: 8. The CDR3 DNA reads TGTGCCAGCAGTTCTACACAGGGGGTGGGTGAAAAACTGTTTTTT. Protein: CASSSTQGVGEKLFF.

V gene TRBV7-2 combines with J gene TRBJ1-1; 10 nucleotides align to TRBD1. The CDR3 is 16 amino acids. Trimming cost V 5 bases and J 4 bases; bases outside gene matches: 10. Germline assignment: CDR1 SGHTA and CDR2 FQGNSA. Here the CDR3 DNA reads TGTGCCAGCAGCCCCCCGGGACAGGGGCTCGGCACTGAAGCTTTCTTT. It yields the protein CASSPPGQGLGTEAFF.

This rearrangement joins TRBV7-3 to TRBJ1-5; 8 bases are shared with TRBD1. From germline, CDR1 is SGHTA and CDR2 FQGTGA. The CDR3 covers 15 residues. With 4 bases clipped from V and 6 bases from J, the junction kept 8 bases outside the gene matches. This CDR3 reads CASSSNRGIGQPQHF. For the CDR3, the DNA is TGTGCCAGCAGCTCAAACAGGGGGATAGGTCAGCCCCAGCATTTT.

This chain connects TRBV7-2 to TRBJ2-7; TRBD2 agrees at 8 bases. This CDR3 spans 19 amino acids. Per germline, CDR1 SGHTA and CDR2 FQGNSA. The V gene end was trimmed by 8 bases and the J gene end by 3 bases; junction bases not matched to a gene: 24. CDR3 sequence (DNA): TGTGCCAGCGCCCCGGGGGAGGACTTCCCAGCGGGAGTTCGCTACGAGCAGTACTTC. Its protein is CASAPGEDFPAGVRYEQYF.

J is TRBJ2-5 and V is TRBV6-1; D is possibly TRBD2 (6 bases). Germline values: CDR1 MNHNS, CDR2 SASEGT. V was cut by 1 base and J by 5 bases, with 11 bases left in between. This CDR3 has 14 amino acids. In nucleotides, the CDR3 is TGTGCCAGCAGTGAAGGGATAGGGAGGGAGACCCAGTACTTC. This gives the protein CASSEGIGRETQYF.

The J gene is TRBJ2-1, the V gene TRBV11-2; 10 nucleotides agree with TRBD2. The CDR3 has 16 amino acids. J lost 8 bases, V lost 8 bases, and 15 bases had no gene match. The germline gives CDR1 SGHAT, CDR2 FQNNGV. This chain's CDR3 is CASAGWTSGGQDEQFF. CDR3 nucleotide sequence: TGTGCCAGCGCCGGGTGGACTAGCGGAGGCCAAGATGAGCAGTTCTTC.

The chain joins TRBV19 to TRBJ2-1; either TRBD1 or TRBD2 may supply D (5 bases each). This CDR3 comprises 15 residues. The V end was cut by 6 bases, the J end by 4 bases, with 16 bases between. Looked up from germline, CDR1 is LNHDA and CDR2 is SQIVND (reference sequence). The CDR3 here is CASSRDVVQYNEQFF. The CDR3 bases are TGTGCCAGTAGCCGGGACGTAGTCCAATACAATGAGCAGTTCTTC.